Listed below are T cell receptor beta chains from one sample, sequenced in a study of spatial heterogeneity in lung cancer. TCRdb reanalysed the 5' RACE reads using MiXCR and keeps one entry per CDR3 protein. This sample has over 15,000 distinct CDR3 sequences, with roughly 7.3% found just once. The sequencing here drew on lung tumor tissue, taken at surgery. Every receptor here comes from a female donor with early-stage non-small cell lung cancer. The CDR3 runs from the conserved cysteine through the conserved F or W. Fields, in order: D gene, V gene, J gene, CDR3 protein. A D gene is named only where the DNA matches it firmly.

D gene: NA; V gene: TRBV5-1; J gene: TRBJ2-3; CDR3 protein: CASSLGPQLLTDTQYF
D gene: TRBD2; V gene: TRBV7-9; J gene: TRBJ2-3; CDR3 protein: CASSPPSGGPPRLTDTQYF
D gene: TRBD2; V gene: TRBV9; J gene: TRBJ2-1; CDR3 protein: CASSVGASGGYNEQFF
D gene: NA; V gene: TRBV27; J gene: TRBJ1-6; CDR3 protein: CASMTYQGSPLHF
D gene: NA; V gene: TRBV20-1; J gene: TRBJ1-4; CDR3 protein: CSALDQTNEKLFF
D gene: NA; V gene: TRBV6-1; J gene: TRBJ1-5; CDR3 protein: CASSMDGVQPQHF
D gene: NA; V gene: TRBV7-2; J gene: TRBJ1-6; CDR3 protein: CASSLRGSGQNSPLHF
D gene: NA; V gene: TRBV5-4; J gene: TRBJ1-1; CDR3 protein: CASSLTVNTEAFF
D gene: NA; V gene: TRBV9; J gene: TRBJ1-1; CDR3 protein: CASSGRLTEAFF
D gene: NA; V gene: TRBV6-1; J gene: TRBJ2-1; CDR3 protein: CASREGQPYNEQFF
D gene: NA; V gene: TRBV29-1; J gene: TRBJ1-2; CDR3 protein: CSVERQGYGYTF
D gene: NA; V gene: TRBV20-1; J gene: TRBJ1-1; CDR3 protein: CSAKGNTEAFF
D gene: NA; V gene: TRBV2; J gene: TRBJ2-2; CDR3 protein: CASSREGPGELFF
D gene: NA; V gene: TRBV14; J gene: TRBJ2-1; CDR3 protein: CASSQAWREQFF
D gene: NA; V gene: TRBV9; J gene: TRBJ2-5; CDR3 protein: CASSAPGGRQETQYF
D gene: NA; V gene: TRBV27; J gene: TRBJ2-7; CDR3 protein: CASKIREGGGTYEQYF
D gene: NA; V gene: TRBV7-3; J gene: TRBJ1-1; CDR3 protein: CASSLGDSTEAFF
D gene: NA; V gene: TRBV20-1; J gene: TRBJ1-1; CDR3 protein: CSARGVGGSAFF
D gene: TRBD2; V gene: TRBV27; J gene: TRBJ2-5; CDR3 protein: CASQIGGGFEETQYF
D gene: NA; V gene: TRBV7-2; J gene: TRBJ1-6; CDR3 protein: CASRWDRSSPLHF
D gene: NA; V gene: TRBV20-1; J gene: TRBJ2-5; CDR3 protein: CSARGSAGGRETQYF
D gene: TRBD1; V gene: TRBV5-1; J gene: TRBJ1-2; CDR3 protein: CASRTGTGNGYTF
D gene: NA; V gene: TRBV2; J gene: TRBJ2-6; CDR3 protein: CASSVHRESPGANVLTF
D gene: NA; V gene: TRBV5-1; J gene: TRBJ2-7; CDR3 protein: CASSPSGTLGEQYF
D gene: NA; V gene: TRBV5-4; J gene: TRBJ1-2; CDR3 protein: CASTPAPDGYGYTF
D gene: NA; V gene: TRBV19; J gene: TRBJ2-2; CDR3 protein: CASSPDSLQAGELFF
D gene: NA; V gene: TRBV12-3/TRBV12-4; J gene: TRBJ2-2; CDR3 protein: CASTLWGGRSTRSGELFF
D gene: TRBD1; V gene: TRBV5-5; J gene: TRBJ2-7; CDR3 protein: CASSLGGQGYEQYF
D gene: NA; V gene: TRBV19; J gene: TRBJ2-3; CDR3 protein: CASSIGTEPGDTQYF
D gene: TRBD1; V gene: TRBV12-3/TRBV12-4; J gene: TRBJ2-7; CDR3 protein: CASSPPHNRGAYEQYF
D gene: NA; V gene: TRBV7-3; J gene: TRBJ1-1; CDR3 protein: CASSRSPGEEAFF
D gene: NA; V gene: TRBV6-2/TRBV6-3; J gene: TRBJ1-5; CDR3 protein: CASSYRGRVGNQPQHF
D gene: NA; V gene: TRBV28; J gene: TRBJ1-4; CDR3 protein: CASRTGFEKLFF
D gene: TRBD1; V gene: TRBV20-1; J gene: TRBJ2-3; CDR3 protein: CSASGQGWGTQYF
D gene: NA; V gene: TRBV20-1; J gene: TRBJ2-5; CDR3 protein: CSARSGQETQYF
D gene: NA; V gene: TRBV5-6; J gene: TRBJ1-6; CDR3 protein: CASSLERTGVNSPLHF
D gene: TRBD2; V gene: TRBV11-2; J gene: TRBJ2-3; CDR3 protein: CASSPRTSGVDTQYF
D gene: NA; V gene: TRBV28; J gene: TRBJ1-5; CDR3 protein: CASTLGGRSLVPQHF
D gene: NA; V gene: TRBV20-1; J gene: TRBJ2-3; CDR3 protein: CSAKLTIRADTQYF
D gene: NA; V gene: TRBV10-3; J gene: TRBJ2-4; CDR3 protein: CAISESSQRLAKNIQYF
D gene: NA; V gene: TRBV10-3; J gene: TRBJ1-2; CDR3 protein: CAISEKQARDYGYTF
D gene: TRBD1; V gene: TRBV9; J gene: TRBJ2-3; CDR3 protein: CASSVGDRGLNTQYF
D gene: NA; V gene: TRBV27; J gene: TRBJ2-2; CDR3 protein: CASSFSGMGTGELFF
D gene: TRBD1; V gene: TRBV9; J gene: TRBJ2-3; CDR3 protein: CASGGTGVRTDTQYF
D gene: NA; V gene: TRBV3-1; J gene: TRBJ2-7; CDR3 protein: CASSPRTPYEQYF
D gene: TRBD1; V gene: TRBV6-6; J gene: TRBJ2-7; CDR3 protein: CASRSGGQGLLEQYF
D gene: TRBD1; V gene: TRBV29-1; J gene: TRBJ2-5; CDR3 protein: CSARQGVKTQYF
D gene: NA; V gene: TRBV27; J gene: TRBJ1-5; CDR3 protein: CASSPLPGHPYSNQPQHF